The 12 T cell receptor beta chains reported below all come from one sample, sequenced in a study of T cell changes during pregnancy in multiple sclerosis. Data came from immunoSEQ multiplex PCR; TCRdb stores just in-frame clones and leaves some out. The data show tens of thousands of clones, more than 90% seen once. Sequenced here: peripheral blood, sampled in the first trimester of pregnancy. These receptors came from a female donor with multiple sclerosis, enrolled in a pregnancy study.

This chain connects TRBV4-1 to TRBJ1-4; D is undetermined. Germline V lookup: CDR1 MGHRA, CDR2 YSYEKL. The CDR3 loop spans 16 amino acids. V was pared by 2 bases and J by 0 bases, with 10 bases between. The CDR3 protein is CASSQYGSATNEKLFF. The CDR3 DNA reads as TGCGCCAGCAGCCAATACGGGAGTGCAACTAATGAAAAACTGTTTTTT.

The chain is built from TRBV19 and TRBJ1-5; 8 bases map to TRBD1. The length of the CDR3 is 14 residues. V lost 3 bases, J lost 8 bases, and 6 bases stayed unmatched. CDR1 is LNHDA, CDR2 SQIVND, per germline (reference sequence). The CDR3 bases are TGTGCCAGTAGTATTTCAGACAGGGGAAAGCCCCAGCATTTT. Translation gives CASSISDRGKPQHF.

The chain uses TRBV30 and TRBJ1-2; D is unclear. The CDR3 consists of 13 residues. In germline, CDR1 is GTSNPN, CDR2 SVGIG (reference sequence). V was shortened by 0 bases and J by 7 bases, with 12 bases between the two germline ends. The DNA of the CDR3 is TGTGCCTGGAGTGTGGCGGCTAGTGGTGGCTACACCTTC. Translation gives CAWSVAASGGYTF.

This clone has just one count. The chain employs TRBV30 and TRBJ2-5, with TRBD2 identical over 8 bases. V trimming: 2 bases; J trimming: 6 bases; junction bases outside the gene matches: 8. The CDR3 is 14 amino acids. Germline lookup yields CDR1 GTSNPN and CDR2 SVGIG (reference sequence). The CDR3, as DNA: TGTGCCTGGAGTTCCGGGAGGGGGTTAAAGACCCAGTACTTC. The encoded protein is CAWSSGRGLKTQYF.

The V and J genes are TRBV5-4 and TRBJ1-1; 7 nucleotides match TRBD1. Per the germline V gene, CDR1 is SGHNT and CDR2 is YYREEE (reference sequence). V gave up 2 bases and J gave up 0 bases; unmatched junction bases: 4. The CDR3 runs to 15 residues. In nucleotides, the CDR3 is TGTGCCAGCAGCTTCCCCGGGACAGTGAACACTGAAGCTTTCTTT. It specifies CASSFPGTVNTEAFF.

The V call is TRBV2, the J call TRBJ1-1; D is unresolved. CDR1 and CDR2 (germline): SNHLY, FYNNEI. Trimming left V 6 bases short and J 0 bases short, with 8 bases between. CDR3 length equals 13 residues. The CDR3 DNA reads as TGTGCCAGCAGGGAGGAAATGAACACTGAAGCTTTCTTT. Amino acids: CASREEMNTEAFF.

The chain is built from TRBV25-1 and TRBJ2-2; D perhaps matches TRBD1 (6 bases). Trimming took off 6 bases at V and 4 bases at J, with 12 bases between the two ends. The CDR3 sequence is 14 residues long. Germline V gene lookup returns CDR1 MGHDK and CDR2 SYGVNS. The CDR3 here is CASRDSRGTGELFF. In DNA, the CDR3 is TGTGCCAGCAGGGACAGCCGAGGCACCGGGGAGCTGTTTTTT.

The chain links TRBV19 to TRBJ1-5, with D maybe TRBD1 (5 bases). Germline V gives CDR1 LNHDA, CDR2 SQIVND (reference sequence). Between the trimmed V and J ends, which lost 5 bases and 1 base, there was a span of 12 bases. CDR3 size: 15 residues. This CDR3 reads CASSPLGGSNQPQHF. In nucleotides, the CDR3 is TGTGCCAGTAGTCCTTTGGGGGGGAGCAATCAGCCCCAGCATTTT.

This chain uses TRBV2 with TRBJ2-3, with 8 positions matching TRBD2. The V and J ends lost 8 bases and 4 bases, in that order; junction bases with no gene match: 8. The CDR3 totals 14 residues. Germline V gene sequence: CDR1 SNHLY, CDR2 FYNNEI. CDR3 in DNA: TGTGCCAGCGGCCGGGAGGGCCCGGCAGATACGCAGTATTTT. Amino acids: CASGREGPADTQYF.

V usage is TRBV9 and J usage is TRBJ2-3; TRBD2 agrees at 10 bases. The ends lost 3 bases at V and 4 bases at J; junction bases unmatched: 2. The length of the CDR3 is 14 residues. Germline CDR1 is SGDLS and CDR2 is YYNGEE. The CDR3: CASSAGLASDTQYF. The CDR3 nucleotides are TGTGCCAGCAGCGCGGGACTAGCGTCAGATACGCAGTATTTT.

The chain recombines TRBV4-2 with TRBJ2-5; the match to TRBD1 covers 8 bases. Trimming at V came to 4 bases and at J to 3 bases, leaving 10 bases not matched to a gene. This CDR3 comprises 16 residues. CDR1 is LGHNA, CDR2 YNFKEQ, per germline. The CDR3 is CASSPSGQAVEETQYF. CDR3 DNA: TGTGCCAGCAGCCCCTCGGGACAGGCAGTAGAAGAGACCCAGTACTTC.

This chain connects TRBV19 to TRBJ2-1; 7 bases are a match to TRBD2. Germline lookup yields CDR1 LNHDA and CDR2 SQIVND (reference sequence). The CDR3 sequence is 16 residues long. Trimming cost V 4 bases and J 0 bases; bases outside gene matches: 6. The chain's CDR3 is CASSTGTTRSYNEQFF. In nucleotides, the CDR3 is TGTGCCAGTAGTACCGGGACTACCCGCTCCTACAATGAGCAGTTCTTC.